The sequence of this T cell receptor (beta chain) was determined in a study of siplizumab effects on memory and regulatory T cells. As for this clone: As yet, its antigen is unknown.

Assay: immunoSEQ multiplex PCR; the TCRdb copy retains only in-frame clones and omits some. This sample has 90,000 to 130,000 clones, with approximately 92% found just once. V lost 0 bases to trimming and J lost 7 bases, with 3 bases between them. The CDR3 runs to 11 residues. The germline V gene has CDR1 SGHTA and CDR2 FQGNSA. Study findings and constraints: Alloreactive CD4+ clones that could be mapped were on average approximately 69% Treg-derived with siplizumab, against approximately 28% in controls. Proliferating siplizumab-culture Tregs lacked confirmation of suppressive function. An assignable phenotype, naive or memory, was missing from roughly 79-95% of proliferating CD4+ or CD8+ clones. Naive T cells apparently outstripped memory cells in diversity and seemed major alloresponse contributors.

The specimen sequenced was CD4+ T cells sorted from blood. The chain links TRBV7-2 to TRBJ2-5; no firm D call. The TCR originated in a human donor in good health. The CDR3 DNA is TGTGCCAGCAGCTTAGCGGGGACCCAGTACTTC. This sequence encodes CASSLAGTQYF.